What follows describes a single T cell receptor (beta chain). Its target is unknown. The record originates from a study of cytomegalovirus exposure and HLA in healthy donors. The V gene's germline CDR1 is KGHSH and CDR2 LQKENI. This CDR3 contains 15 residues. Trimming left V 2 bases short and J 5 bases short, with 13 bases between. Study findings and constraints: Roughly uniform sequencing depth across donors was assumed, possibly incorrectly. A later analysis linked fewer than 20,000 TCR beta sequences to HLA alleles at 0.05 false discovery rate. Most observed TCR sequences were rare, whereas some public TCRs were detected in many donors. The classifier was said to identify cytomegalovirus status with high specificity and sensitivity.

PCR involved 60 Vbeta and 13 Jbeta primers. Sequenced by immunoSEQ multiplex PCR; TCRdb stores in-frame clones only, minus some. The table records 160,000 or so clones, approximately 79% of them present only once. This rearrangement joins TRBV18 to TRBJ1-5; a weak D match, TRBD1 (5 bases). Sequencing used PBMCs. The source of this sequence is a man aged 35 to 55 in good health and CMV-seropositive. CDR3: CASSPSGRQDQPQHF. CDR3 sequence (DNA): TGTGCCAGCTCACCATCAGGGAGGCAGGATCAGCCCCAGCATTTT.